The T cell receptor beta chain described here comes from a study of CD8 T cells in ankylosing spondylitis. General observations from the study: Several of the motif variants were reported before in synovial fluid and blood from reactive arthritis. Clones linked to disease were reported to show significant enrichment in matched ankylosing spondylitis synovial fluid. A TCR beta motif made of several highly homologous variants seemed typical of ankylosing spondylitis blood.

As for this clonotype: Antigen specificity is unknown.

Library preparation for TCR beta used quantitative 5'-RACE with molecular barcodes. TCRdb re-called the 5' RACE reads through MiXCR, storing one row per CDR3 protein. The sample lists 200,000 to 300,000 distinct CDR3 sequences; 32% were seen once. The material sequenced was blood, either unsorted or a sorted T cell fraction (not recorded which). The source of this sequence is a male donor with ankylosing spondylitis or in good health (not recorded which).

In DNA, the CDR3 is TGTGCCATCAGTGAAGGGGGACAGCAAGAGACCCAGTACTTC. Translating it yields CAISEGGQQETQYF. This sequence joins TRBV10-3 and TRBJ2-5; 7 nucleotides align to TRBD1. Germline loops: CDR1 ENHRY, CDR2 SYGVKD. The CDR3 runs to 14 residues. V lost 3 bases, J lost 2 bases, and 3 bases stayed unmatched.